The 9 T cell receptor beta chains reported below all come from one sample, sequenced in a study of radiotherapy plus CTLA-4 blockade in lung cancer. Profiled with immunoSEQ multiplex PCR; TCRdb holds only in-frame clones, not every one. Of more than 95,000 clones in the sample, 60% to 75% are singletons; the top ten hold about 3%. Sequences were derived from peripheral blood, sampled from a patient treated with radiotherapy plus ipilimumab. The receptors here all came from a human donor with non-small cell lung cancer who had a partial response to radiotherapy plus ipilimumab. Some clones in this sample may be carry-over from other donors' samples.

The genes are TRBV5-1 and TRBJ2-1; possibly TRBD2 for D (7 bases). CDR3 length: 14 residues. Germline V CDR1 and CDR2: SGHRS, YFSETQ. V lost 7 bases, J lost 2 bases, and 13 bases lay in between. CDR3 coding DNA: TGCGCCAGCGGGAGGGGGGTCACCTACAATGAGCAGTTCTTC. This codes for CASGRGVTYNEQFF.

The chain combines TRBV28 with TRBJ2-1, with 7 nucleotides matching TRBD2. The CDR3 loop spans 15 amino acids. The V and J ends lost 7 bases and 6 bases, in that order; junction bases with no gene match: 12. The germline V gene has CDR1 MDHEN and CDR2 SYDVKM. The chain's CDR3 is CASIRARREINEQFF. The CDR3 region has the DNA TGTGCCAGCATCCGGGCGAGGCGGGAGATCAATGAGCAGTTCTTC.

This clone was picked up a small number of times. This sequence joins TRBV7-9 and TRBJ2-3; TRBD1 matches 12 bases. Germline trimming cut 1 base from V and 3 bases from J; bases unmatched to any gene: 5. The CDR3 length is 17 residues. Germline loops: CDR1 SEHNR, CDR2 FQNEAQ (reference sequence). For the CDR3, the DNA is TGTGCCAGCAGCTTAGGGGACAGGGGGCTTGCAACAGATACGCAGTATTTT. As protein: CASSLGDRGLATDTQYF.

The sample holds one count of this clone. The chain combines TRBV29-1 with TRBJ2-7; D might be TRBD1 (5 bases). Germline V CDR1 and CDR2: SQVTM, ANQGSEA. Trimming took off 3 bases at V and 3 bases at J, with 12 bases between the two ends. This CDR3 contains 13 residues. The CDR3 reads CSVDPGQGYEQYF. The CDR3 DNA reads as TGCAGCGTTGATCCCGGGCAGGGCTACGAGCAGTACTTC.

The chain is built from TRBV4-3 and TRBJ2-2, with D possibly matching TRBD2 (5 bases). CDR1 is LGHNA, CDR2 YSLEER, per germline. V was clipped by 0 bases and J by 3 bases, with 8 bases between them. CDR3 size: 15 residues. The CDR3 loop is CASSQEDFYTGELFF. CDR3 in DNA: TGCGCCAGCAGCCAAGAGGACTTCTACACCGGGGAGCTGTTTTTT.

V usage is TRBV11-2 and J usage is TRBJ2-7, with a tentative D call TRBD2 (5 bases). Germline CDR1 and CDR2: SGHAT and FQNNGV. V gave up 5 bases and J gave up 4 bases, with 21 bases separating them. The CDR3 runs 16 residues. The CDR3 DNA sequence: TGTGCCAGCAGCCCGGGGTCGAGAGGCGGTCTATACGAGCAGTACTTC. This codes for CASSPGSRGGLYEQYF.

This clone appeared a few times. This chain joins TRBV11-2 and TRBJ2-2; 8 nucleotides agree with TRBD2. Germline CDR1 reads SGHAT; CDR2 reads FQNNGV. The CDR3 spans 15 residues. The V segment lost 3 bases and the J segment 1 base; nucleotides outside the gene matches: 1. CDR3 sequence: CASSFAGGNTGELFF. CDR3 coding DNA: TGTGCCAGCAGCTTTGCGGGGGGGAACACCGGGGAGCTGTTTTTT.

The CDR3: CASSVGTSGGVGEQFF. The DNA for the CDR3 is TGTGCCAGCAGCGTAGGGACTAGCGGGGGGGTTGGAGAGCAGTTCTTC. The chain joins TRBV9 to TRBJ2-1, with TRBD2 matching 15 bases. This CDR3 has 16 residues. The V gene end was trimmed by 0 bases and the J gene end by 10 bases; junction bases not matched to a gene: 5. Germline-derived CDR1 and CDR2 are SGDLS and YYNGEE.

This rearrangement joins TRBV2 to TRBJ1-3, with 7 bases matching TRBD1. The germline V gene encodes CDR1 SNHLY and CDR2 FYNNEI. V trimming: 3 bases; J trimming: 1 base; junction bases outside the gene matches: 3. The CDR3 contains 15 residues. CDR3 protein: CASSDRGASGNTIYF. Here the CDR3 DNA reads TGTGCCAGCAGTGACAGGGGGGCTTCTGGAAACACCATATATTTT. Combining the CDR3 with reference TRBV2 and TRBJ1-3 gives the whole variable domain EPEVTQTPSHQVTQMGQEVILRCVPISNHLYFYWYRQILGQKVEFLVSFYNNEISEKSEIFDDQFSVERPDGSNFTLKIRSTKLEDSAMYFCASSDRGASGNTIYFGEGSWLTVV.